One and the same sample provided the 7 T cell receptor beta chains below, sequenced in a study of T cell clonotyping in hematopoietic cell transplantation. The repertoire was sequenced with immunoSEQ multiplex PCR; TCRdb's copy has only in-frame clones and lacks some. The sample shows approximately 9,300 clones, about 51% of them seen only once. Specimen: peripheral blood mononuclear cells, collected 100 days after allogeneic stem cell transplant. The receptors originated from a female patient aged 50-60 years who had an allogeneic stem cell transplant from an unrelated donor, so the T cells may come from the graft donor. Some clones in this sample may be carry-over from other donors' samples.

This clone was seen just once. The chain links TRBV7-2 to TRBJ1-2; TRBD1 aligns across 7 bases. The germline CDR1 and CDR2 sequences are SGHTA and FQGNSA. J lost 8 bases, V lost 5 bases, and 8 bases had no gene match. CDR3 size: 13 residues. CDR3 sequence (DNA): TGTGCCAGCAGCCTCGACAGGGTCGGGGGCTACACCTTC. This encodes CASSLDRVGGYTF. Filled out from reference TRBV7-2 and TRBJ1-2, the complete variable domain reads GAGVSQSPSNKVTEKGKDVELRCDPISGHTALYWYRQSLGQGLEFLIYFQGNSAPDKSGLPSDRFSAERTGGSVSTLTIQRTQQEDSAVYLCASSLDRVGGYTFGSGTRLTVV.

Only one count was recorded for this clone. This same CDR3 is encoded by further DNA sequences in the sample. The CDR3 region has the DNA TGTGCCTGGAGACAGGGACACTATGGCTACACCTTC. This encodes CAWRQGHYGYTF. This sequence joins TRBV30 and TRBJ1-2; D possibly corresponds to TRBD1 (6 bases). The CDR3 length is 12 residues. Germline V gives CDR1 GTSNPN, CDR2 SVGIG (reference sequence). The V end was cut by 3 bases, the J end by 3 bases, with 8 bases between.

This chain joins TRBV25-1 and TRBJ2-2; unclear D gene. CDR1 and CDR2 from the germline V gene are MGHDK and SYGVNS. The V and J ends lost 4 bases and 4 bases respectively, with 4 bases between them. This CDR3 has 12 amino acids. This CDR3 is CASSVGTGELFF. Here the CDR3 DNA reads TGTGCCAGCAGTGTAGGCACCGGGGAGCTGTTTTTT.

This clone turned up a few times. V is TRBV28 and J is TRBJ1-2, with TRBD1 identical over 8 bases. CDR3 length: 13 amino acids. Germline CDR1 MDHEN, CDR2 SYDVKM. J was trimmed by 5 bases and V by 6 bases; bases with no gene match: 5. The CDR3 region has the DNA TGTGCCAGCAGGGAACAGGGGGTGTATGGCTACACCTTC. The encoded protein is CASREQGVYGYTF.

This clone was found a few times. This chain joins TRBV6-5 and TRBJ1-1; TRBD1 matches at 8 bases. CDR3 length equals 13 residues. The V gene's germline CDR1 is MNHEY and CDR2 SVGAGI. Unmatched junction bases numbered 5, after V lost 6 bases and J lost 5 bases. Here the CDR3 DNA reads TGTGCCAGCAGACTAGGGACAGGTACTGAAGCTTTCTTT. This translates into CASRLGTGTEAFF.

The J gene is TRBJ1-1, the V gene TRBV4-2; D not certain. The CDR3 has 16 amino acids. V was trimmed by 1 base and J by 6 bases, leaving 18 bases between them. Germline CDR1 is LGHNA and CDR2 is YNFKEQ. For the CDR3, the DNA is TGTGCCAGCAGCCAAGGGAGGGCAGGAGGTTGGGCTGAAGCTTTCTTT. Translating gives CASSQGRAGGWAEAFF.

V is TRBV4-3 and J is TRBJ1-4; D is uncertain. The CDR3 extends over 14 amino acids. Germline loops: CDR1 LGHNA, CDR2 YSLEER. V lost 0 bases, J lost 8 bases, and 10 bases lay in between. Written as DNA, the CDR3 is TGCGCCAGCAGCCAAGAGCAAACATGGGAAAAACTGTTTTTT. Its protein is CASSQEQTWEKLFF.